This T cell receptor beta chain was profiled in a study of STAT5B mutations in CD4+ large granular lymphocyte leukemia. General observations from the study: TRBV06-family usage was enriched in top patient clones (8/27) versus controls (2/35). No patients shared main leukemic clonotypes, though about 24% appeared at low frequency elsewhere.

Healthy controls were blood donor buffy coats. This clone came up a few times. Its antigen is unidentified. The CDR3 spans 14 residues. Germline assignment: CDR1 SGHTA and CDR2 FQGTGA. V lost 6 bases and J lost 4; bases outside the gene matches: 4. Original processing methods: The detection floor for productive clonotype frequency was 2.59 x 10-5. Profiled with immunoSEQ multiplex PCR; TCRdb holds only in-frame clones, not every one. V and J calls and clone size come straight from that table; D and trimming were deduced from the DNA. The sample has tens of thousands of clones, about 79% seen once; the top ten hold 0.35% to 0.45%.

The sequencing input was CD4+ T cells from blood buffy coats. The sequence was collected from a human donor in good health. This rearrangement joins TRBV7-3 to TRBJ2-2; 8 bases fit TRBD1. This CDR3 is CASSPTGGTGELFF. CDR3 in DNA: TGTGCCAGCAGTCCTACAGGGGGCACCGGGGAGCTGTTTTTT.